The sequence of this TCR beta chain was determined in a study of CD8 T cells in ankylosing spondylitis. Points from the study as a whole: For ankylosing spondylitis blood, a TCR beta motif of under 10 highly homologous variants appeared characteristic.

This clonotype has at least ten counts. Its antigen is unidentified. TCRdb fed the 5' RACE reads into MiXCR, producing one record per CDR3 protein. Here the sample spans over 600,000 distinct CDR3 sequences, 15% to 20% being singletons. Sequencing was performed on blood, either unsorted or a sorted T cell fraction (not recorded which). The receptor's source is a male donor with ankylosing spondylitis.

CDR3 residues: CASSSTASGQPQHF. In DNA, the CDR3 is TGTGCCAGCAGCTCGACGGCCTCTGGGCAGCCCCAGCATTTT. The gene calls are TRBV7-2 and TRBJ1-5, with D hard to call. The germline CDR1 and CDR2 sequences are SGHTA and FQGNSA. The CDR3 contains 14 residues. V lost 4 bases, J lost 7 bases, and 14 bases lay in between.